This T cell receptor beta chain was found in a study of T cells in Graves' hyperthyroidism and ophthalmopathy. Patients were excluded for uncontrolled infection, other autoimmune disease, pregnancy or lactation. Germline loops: CDR1 SNHLY, CDR2 FYNNEI. This CDR3 has 18 amino acids. To note about this clonotype: One end of the junction is discordant with germline, which a read error may explain.

Authors of the study amplified TCR beta CDR3 regions from RNA transcripts. The HTBI primer set was used in a first-round RT-PCR of the TCR CDR3. TCRdb re-derived calls from the multiplex PCR reads in MiXCR, one entry per CDR3 protein. The data show about 580,000 distinct CDR3 sequences, just over 45% seen once. The TCR comes from a woman in her late teens or twenties with Graves' hyperthyroidism. V gene TRBV2 combines with J gene TRBJ1-1; TRBD1 matches at 11 bases. The sample was peripheral blood or thyroid tissue (not recorded which). CDR3 loop: CASSEIWGQGVPTTEAYF. Written as DNA, the CDR3 is TGTGCCAGCAGTGAAATCTGGGGACAGGGGGTACCGACCACTGAAGCTTACTTT.